This TCR beta chain was retrieved from a study of blood T cell repertoires in COVID-19. Study details: COVID-19 samples collected from the United States, Italy and Spain covered acute and convalescent phases. T cells, B-cell-depleted T cells, or PBMCs provided the cDNA or gDNA that served as material.

This clone occurred a few times. Sequencing was performed with immunoSEQ multiplex PCR; in TCRdb, only in-frame clones are kept and a portion is missing. The data contain approximately 36,000 clones, roughly 84% of them singletons. Germline CDR1 and CDR2: MGHDK and SYGVNS. This CDR3 contains 13 residues. V lost 4 bases and J lost 1, with 7 bases in between. While infection was still active, Seattle patients were enrolled and then followed longitudinally. Sequencing input: peripheral blood. The origin of this receptor is a man aged 60 to 69 with COVID-19, enrolled during active disease. The rearrangement uses TRBV25-1 and TRBJ1-1; D is unresolved. CDR3: CASSGQENTEAFF. In nucleotides, the CDR3 is TGTGCCAGCAGTGGCCAGGAGAACACTGAAGCTTTCTTT.